One sample yielded the 16 T cell receptor beta chains listed below, sequenced in a study of a mutant IDH1 vaccine in newly diagnosed glioma. The table came from immunoSEQ multiplex PCR; TCRdb's copy has only in-frame clones and leaves some out. Altogether about 36,000 clones are present, 80% being singletons, with the ten largest covering less than 15%. No cognate antigen is known for these TCRs. Time point denoted: week 11, during vaccination. Alongside topical imiquimod, each dose of vaccine comprised 300 ug of mutant IDH1 20-mer peptide. The source was peripheral blood mononuclear cells (PBMCs), collected from a glioma patient whose treatment included an IDH1 peptide vaccine. The receptors stem from a woman in her twenties or thirties with glioma. Some clones in this sample may be carry-over from other donors' samples.

This rearrangement joins TRBV27 to TRBJ2-3; D is perhaps TRBD2 (6 bases). The CDR3 runs to 15 residues. Germline values: CDR1 MNHEY, CDR2 SMNVEV (reference sequence). V was pared by 3 bases and J by 4 bases, with 14 bases between. As DNA, the CDR3 is TGTGCCAGCAGTTTCCTGGCAGGGAGGTCAGATACGCAGTATTTT. It is translated as CASSFLAGRSDTQYF.

The chain has TRBV27 and TRBJ1-2, with 7 positions matching TRBD1. Germline CDR1 MNHEY, CDR2 SMNVEV (reference sequence). The CDR3 covers 13 residues. V shed 3 bases, J shed 4 bases, and the junction held 2 bases outside the gene matches. DNA for the CDR3: TGTGCCAGCAGTTTGGCAGGGGGCTATGGCTACACCTTC. Translation gives CASSLAGGYGYTF.

The rearrangement uses TRBV5-6 and TRBJ1-5, with TRBD1 matching 7 bases. V was clipped by 2 bases and J by 4 bases; unmatched bases: 9. The CDR3 contains 16 residues. CDR1 is SGHDT and CDR2 is YYEEEE in the germline V gene. The CDR3 loop reads CASSFRDRLGNQPQHF. CDR3 nucleotides: TGTGCCAGCAGCTTTAGGGACAGATTAGGGAATCAGCCCCAGCATTTT.

This clone has a single count. The chain couples TRBV18 to TRBJ2-1; D uncertain. The CDR3 runs 12 residues. Deletions cut 5 bases from V and 5 bases from J, with 7 bases between. From germline, CDR1 is KGHSH and CDR2 LQKENI. The CDR3 sequence: CASSSRDNEQFF. The CDR3 coding sequence is TGTGCCAGCTCAAGCCGCGACAATGAGCAGTTCTTC.

V usage is TRBV7-2 and J usage is TRBJ2-5, with D unclear. CDR3 size: 11 residues. CDR1 and CDR2 (germline): SGHTA, FQGNSA. V was shortened by 4 bases and J by 2 bases, with 2 bases between the two germline ends. The CDR3 reads CASSSQETQYF. DNA of the CDR3: TGTGCCAGCAGCTCGCAAGAGACCCAGTACTTC.

This rearrangement joins TRBV5-4 to TRBJ1-5; 7 bases line up with TRBD1. The V segment lost 3 bases and the J segment 7 bases; nucleotides outside the gene matches: 7. This CDR3 region has 14 residues. CDR1 and CDR2 from the germline V gene are SGHNT and YYREEE (reference sequence). In DNA form, the CDR3 reads TGTGCCAGCAGCTCGGGGACAGAGAACCAGCCCCAGCATTTT. Translating gives CASSSGTENQPQHF.

CDR3 bases: TGTGCCAGCAGCCAAGATTGGGGTGGACAGCCCTACTACGAGCAGTACTTC. Amino acids: CASSQDWGGQPYYEQYF. The rearrangement links TRBV4-2 to TRBJ2-7; TRBD1 might be the D (6 bases). CDR3 length: 17 amino acids. V dropped 0 bases and J dropped 3 bases, with 18 bases sitting between them. Germline lookup yields CDR1 LGHNA and CDR2 YNFKEQ.

The V gene is TRBV2, the J gene TRBJ2-1, with TRBD2 matching over 9 bases. The CDR3 runs to 17 residues. Unmatched junction bases numbered 7, after V lost 4 bases and J lost 0 bases. Germline values: CDR1 SNHLY, CDR2 FYNNEI. The DNA of the CDR3 is TGTGCCAGCAGTGCGAGCGGGAGGCCCGGCTCCTACAATGAGCAGTTCTTC. Amino acid sequence: CASSASGRPGSYNEQFF. Full variable domain (remainder filled in from reference TRBV2 and TRBJ2-1): EPEVTQTPSHQVTQMGQEVILRCVPISNHLYFYWYRQILGQKVEFLVSFYNNEISEKSEIFDDQFSVERPDGSNFTLKIRSTKLEDSAMYFCASSASGRPGSYNEQFFGPGTRLTVL.

The V and J genes are TRBV6-1 and TRBJ2-3; the D gene could be TRBD1 or TRBD2 (5 bases each). V was pared by 9 bases and J by 4 bases, with 20 bases between. The CDR3 has 15 amino acids. From germline, CDR1 is MNHNS and CDR2 SASEGT. The CDR3 bases are TGTGCCAGTAGGGCACTATCAGGGAGTGCAGATACGCAGTATTTT. This codes for CASRALSGSADTQYF.

There are a few counts of this clone. The rearrangement joins TRBV5-4 to TRBJ1-1; tentative D call: TRBD1 (6 bases). This CDR3 has 13 amino acids. The germline V gene has CDR1 SGHNT and CDR2 YYREEE (reference sequence). Trimming took off 3 bases at V and 11 bases at J, with 17 bases between the two ends. The DNA for the CDR3 is TGTGCCAGCAGCTGGAACGGGCAGGGGACGGCTTTCTTT. It is translated as CASSWNGQGTAFF. Filled out from reference TRBV5-4 and TRBJ1-1, the complete variable domain reads ETGVTQSPTHLIKTRGQQVTLRCSSQSGHNTVSWYQQALGQGPQFIFQYYREEENGRGNFPPRFSGLQFPNYSSELNVNALELDDSALYLCASSWNGQGTAFFGQGTRLTVV.

The chain employs TRBV18 and TRBJ1-3; D not certain. V was cut by 3 bases and J by 0 bases, with 18 bases left in between. Per germline, CDR1 KGHSH and CDR2 LQKENI. The CDR3 totals 18 residues. CDR3 sequence (DNA): TGTGCCAGCTCACCTGGGGTCCGGTACGAAATCTCTGGAAACACCATATATTTT. Amino acid sequence: CASSPGVRYEISGNTIYF.

The chain combines TRBV7-8 with TRBJ2-3; D is undetermined. V lost 3 bases to trimming and J lost 2 bases, with 6 bases between them. The CDR3 runs 13 residues. Germline V gene sequence: CDR1 SGHVS, CDR2 FQNEAQ. The CDR3 reads CASSFISTDTQYF. CDR3 in DNA: TGTGCCAGCAGCTTCATTTCCACAGATACGCAGTATTTT.

The chain uses TRBV7-8 and TRBJ2-2; 10 bases align to TRBD2. The CDR3 covers 16 residues. The V and J ends lost 5 bases and 3 bases, in that order; junction bases with no gene match: 6. Germline loops: CDR1 SGHVS, CDR2 FQNEAQ. CDR3 sequence (DNA): TGTGCCAGCAGCCTTTACAGCGGGGGGGACACCGGGGAGCTGTTTTTT. Protein product: CASSLYSGGDTGELFF.

This chain joins TRBV6-1 and TRBJ1-2; tentative D call: TRBD1 (6 bases). Trimming cost V 0 bases and J 8 bases, with 13 bases left between them. CDR1 MNHNS and CDR2 SASEGT come from the germline V gene. This CDR3 has 14 amino acids. CDR3 amino acids: CASSEAYRAQGYTF. As DNA, the CDR3 is TGTGCCAGCAGTGAAGCGTACAGGGCCCAGGGCTACACCTTC.

The chain carries TRBV5-4 and TRBJ2-7; TRBD1 is a possible D gene (7 bases). CDR1 and CDR2 (germline): SGHNT, YYREEE (reference sequence). V was trimmed by 4 bases and J by 0 bases, leaving 23 bases between them. This CDR3 has 18 residues. CDR3 nucleotides: TGTGCCAGCAGCGCGGGACAGAGCGGGCTTAAAAGCTCCTACGAGCAGTACTTC. This codes for CASSAGQSGLKSSYEQYF. The entire variable domain, with the rest obtained from reference TRBV5-4 and TRBJ2-7, is as follows: ETGVTQSPTHLIKTRGQQVTLRCSSQSGHNTVSWYQQALGQGPQFIFQYYREEENGRGNFPPRFSGLQFPNYSSELNVNALELDDSALYLCASSAGQSGLKSSYEQYFGPGTRLTVT.

The J gene is TRBJ1-1, the V gene TRBV4-2; D remains ambiguous. The CDR3 has 15 residues. CDR1 and CDR2 from the germline V gene are LGHNA and YNFKEQ. With 3 bases removed from V and 0 bases from J, the gap between germline ends came to 11 bases. In DNA form, the CDR3 reads TGTGCCAGCAGCCATGGACTGAGGATGAACACTGAAGCTTTCTTT. Its translation: CASSHGLRMNTEAFF.